Below, 18 T cell receptor beta chains from the same sample are listed, as sequenced in a study of blood T cells in healthy people across ages. Using a J-beta primer mix together with a sample-barcoded 5' primer, a second PCR was run for roughly 6 to 12 cycles. TCRdb reprocessed the 5' RACE reads via MiXCR and lists one record per CDR3 protein. This table has about 650,000 distinct CDR3 sequences, around 50% appearing once. The sequenced material came from blood. These receptors were taken from a woman older than 75 in good health.

The rearrangement joins TRBV4-2 to TRBJ1-1, with unresolved D. Germline CDR1 reads LGHNA; CDR2 reads YNFKEQ. The CDR3 is 15 amino acids. The V and J ends lost 1 base and 4 bases respectively, with 13 bases between them. The chain's CDR3 is CASSQAPTRGTEAFF. CDR3 nucleotides: TGTGCCAGCAGCCAAGCTCCGACTCGGGGCACTGAAGCTTTCTTT.

This clonotype has at least ten counts. The rearrangement uses TRBV12-3 or TRBV12-4 and TRBJ2-3; D is perhaps TRBD2 (6 bases). The ends were cut back, 4 bases at V and 1 base at J, with 15 bases in the middle. The CDR3 is made up of 16 amino acids. The CDR3 sequence: CASSSGGRGRTDTQYF. The CDR3 region has the DNA TGTGCCAGCAGTTCTGGAGGGCGAGGGCGCACAGATACGCAGTATTTT.

The chain couples TRBV2 to TRBJ2-1; a possible D gene is TRBD1 (5 bases). Germline V CDR1 and CDR2: SNHLY, FYNNEI. The V gene lost 4 bases and the J gene lost 4 bases, with 14 bases spanning the gap. The CDR3 runs 15 residues. CDR3 residues: CASSGLLGPYNEQFF. In nucleotides, the CDR3 is TGTGCCAGCAGTGGCCTTTTGGGGCCATACAATGAGCAGTTCTTC.

This clonotype was found a few times. Possible read error: a much larger clone is one base away. This chain links TRBV6-1 with TRBJ2-1; D not resolved. Between the trimmed V and J ends, which lost 3 bases and 6 bases, there was a span of 12 bases. In germline, CDR1 is MNHNS, CDR2 SASEGT. The CDR3 has 14 residues. CDR3 sequence: CASSDGLTTNEQFF. The CDR3, as DNA: TGTGCCAGCAGTGACGGGCTCACCACCAATGAGCAGTTCTTC.

This clonotype was detected ten times or more. The chain has TRBV6-5 and TRBJ2-7; TRBD2 matches 7 bases. The CDR3 is 15 amino acids. After removal of 0 bases from V and 3 bases from J, the junction contained 5 bases not matched to a gene. Looked up from germline, CDR1 is MNHEY and CDR2 is SVGAGI. DNA of the CDR3: TGTGCCAGCAGTTACTCCGCGGGAGAGGTCTACGAGCAGTACTTC. Translated, it gives CASSYSAGEVYEQYF.

The chain employs TRBV7-2 and TRBJ1-6; 10 bases are shared with TRBD1. The CDR3 runs to 14 residues. CDR1 SGHTA and CDR2 FQGNSA come from the germline V gene. With 5 bases clipped from V and 10 bases from J, the junction kept 5 bases outside the gene matches. CDR3 in amino acids: CASSETGGRSPLHF. For the CDR3, the DNA is TGTGCCAGCAGCGAGACAGGGGGCAGATCACCCCTCCACTTT.

The chain is built from TRBV28 and TRBJ1-2; maybe TRBD1 (5 bases). The CDR3 length is 13 residues. The germline V gene encodes CDR1 MDHEN and CDR2 SYDVKM. V was cut by 8 bases and J by 4 bases, with 14 bases left in between. The CDR3 DNA is TGTGCCAGCCTGGGGCGGGGGAGCTATGGCTACACCTTC. It translates to CASLGRGSYGYTF.

This clonotype was seen only a few times. The V and J genes are TRBV5-1 and TRBJ1-1; D is undetermined. V lost 4 bases to trimming and J lost 0 bases, with 19 bases between them. Looked up from germline, CDR1 is SGHRS and CDR2 is YFSETQ. The CDR3 totals 17 residues. The CDR3 protein is CASSREMAARMNTEAFF. The CDR3 DNA reads TGCGCCAGCAGCCGGGAGATGGCAGCGCGCATGAACACTGAAGCTTTCTTT.

V gene TRBV10-3 combines with J gene TRBJ2-7; D ambiguous. The CDR3 spans 12 residues. Germline values: CDR1 ENHRY, CDR2 SYGVKD. The V and J ends lost 10 bases and 3 bases respectively, with 13 bases between them. The CDR3 here is CATSDASYEQYF. In DNA, the CDR3 is TGTGCCACCTCCGACGCGAGCTACGAGCAGTACTTC.

A remark on this clonotype: Being one base from a much bigger clone, this may be a read error. The chain couples TRBV4-1 to TRBJ2-4; a weak D match, TRBD2 (6 bases). Germline loops: CDR1 MGHRA, CDR2 YSYEKL. The CDR3 length is 15 residues. V was clipped by 2 bases and J by 15 bases, with 23 bases between them. DNA for the CDR3: TGCGCCAGCAGCCAAAGGAGGGCTAGGCAAGAGACCCTGTACTTC. As protein: CASSQRRARQETLYF.

The J gene is TRBJ2-3, the V gene TRBV25-1; D is undetermined. The CDR3 totals 13 residues. Germline V gene lookup returns CDR1 MGHDK and CDR2 SYGVNS. Trimming left V 5 bases short and J 2 bases short, with 8 bases between. The CDR3 reads CASSNPITDTQYF. Here the CDR3 DNA reads TGTGCCAGCAGTAATCCAATCACAGATACGCAGTATTTT.

In regard to this clonotype: Its ends do not fully match the called genes, so a read error is possible. The chain employs TRBV18 and TRBJ1-4; D gene unclear. This CDR3 comprises 12 residues. CDR1 is KGHSH, CDR2 LQKENI, per germline. CDR3 loop: CASSPGYEELFF. The CDR3 coding sequence is TGTGCCAGCTCACCGGGATATGAAGAACTGTTTTTT.

This clonotype was detected ten times or more. The rearrangement uses TRBV6-5 and TRBJ1-5, with D tentatively TRBD1 (5 bases). CDR1 and CDR2 (germline): MNHEY, SVGAGI. The V end lost 5 bases, the J end lost 4 bases, and 15 bases lay between the germline ends. The CDR3 is 15 amino acids. The CDR3 here is CASSTFRTQNQPQHF. The CDR3, as DNA: TGTGCCAGCAGTACCTTCAGGACACAGAATCAGCCCCAGCATTTT.

This clonotype was seen many times. The rearrangement links TRBV29-1 to TRBJ2-7; 13 bases line up with TRBD2. V shed 7 bases, J shed 2 bases, and the junction held 5 bases outside the gene matches. Germline CDR1 is SQVTM and CDR2 is ANQGSEA. The CDR3 has 14 residues. In DNA, the CDR3 is TGCAGCGCTAGACTAGCGGGAGGACCCTACGAGCAGTACTTC. As protein: CSARLAGGPYEQYF.

The chain combines TRBV7-9 with TRBJ2-1; TRBD2 is a possible D gene (5 bases). CDR1 is SEHNR and CDR2 is FQNEAQ in the germline V gene (reference sequence). V was trimmed by 8 bases and J by 0 bases, leaving 8 bases between them. This CDR3 is built from 13 residues. The CDR3 sequence: CASLGSSYNEQFF. The CDR3 coding sequence is TGTGCCAGCTTGGGGAGCTCCTACAATGAGCAGTTCTTC. Complete variable domain (other parts from reference TRBV7-9 and TRBJ2-1): DTGVSQNPRHKITKRGQNVTFRCDPISEHNRLYWYRQTLGQGPEFLTYFQNEAQLEKSRLLSDRFSAERPKGSFSTLEIQRTEQGDSAMYLCASLGSSYNEQFFGPGTRLTVL.

This clonotype occurred many times. This chain links TRBV6-5 with TRBJ2-7, with 9 bases identical to TRBD1. Germline CDR1 is MNHEY and CDR2 is SVGAGI. The CDR3 contains 16 residues. V gave up 0 bases and J gave up 1 base; unmatched junction bases: 4. This chain's CDR3 is CASSYSMGQGSYEQYF. In DNA form, the CDR3 reads TGTGCCAGCAGTTACTCGATGGGACAGGGTTCCTACGAGCAGTACTTC.

This clonotype was seen repeatedly, ten times or more. The chain carries TRBV28 and TRBJ1-1; the match to TRBD1 covers 8 bases. Germline trimming cut 4 bases from V and 10 bases from J; bases unmatched to any gene: 2. CDR1 and CDR2 from the germline V gene are MDHEN and SYDVKM. The CDR3 length is 11 residues. The CDR3 coding sequence is TGTGCCAGCAGTTCTGGACAGGGAGCTTTCTTT. This gives the protein CASSSGQGAFF. Combining the CDR3 with reference TRBV28 and TRBJ1-1 gives the whole variable domain DVKVTQSSRYLVKRTGEKVFLECVQDMDHENMFWYRQDPGLGLRLIYFSYDVKMKEKGDIPEGYSVSREKKERFSLILESASTNQTSMYLCASSSGQGAFFGQGTRLTVV.

This clonotype was counted a single time. The genes are TRBV9 and TRBJ2-5; 8 bases line up with TRBD1. Germline loops: CDR1 SGDLS, CDR2 YYNGEE. The CDR3 consists of 14 residues. The V and J ends lost 1 base and 4 bases, in that order; junction bases with no gene match: 3. The CDR3 is CASSVSGGVETQYF. CDR3 nucleotide sequence: TGTGCCAGCAGCGTATCAGGGGGCGTAGAGACCCAGTACTTC.